The clone carrying this TCR beta chain is medium-sized. Germline V gene data show CDR1 as SEHNR and CDR2 as FQNEAQ (reference sequence). CDR3 length equals 15 residues. V was pared by 3 bases and J by 2 bases, with 12 bases between. TCRdb reprocessed the 5' RACE reads via MiXCR and lists one record per CDR3 protein. This sample carries approximately 9,100 distinct CDR3 sequences, roughly 5% of them seen once, and the ten largest clones take around a tenth. This sample was taken from a study of early T cells in non-severe SARS-CoV-2 infection. The sample consisted of whole blood. The rearrangement joins TRBV7-9 to TRBJ2-3; tentatively, D is TRBD2 (5 bases). This receptor was identified in an adult who was a healthcare worker with PCR-confirmed SARS-CoV-2 infection or an uninfected control (not recorded which). The CDR3 here is CASSFGGSPTDTQYF. DNA of the CDR3: TGTGCCAGCAGCTTTGGTGGGAGTCCCACAGATACGCAGTATTTT.